The sequence of this T cell receptor beta chain was determined in a study of T and B cells in COVID-19 patients. The V segment lost 6 bases and the J segment 8 bases; nucleotides outside the gene matches: 7. CDR1 and CDR2 from the germline V gene are DFQATT and SNEGSKA (reference sequence). The CDR3 covers 13 residues. TRB was amplified from about 260-540 ng of blood genomic DNA. TRB rearrangements were amplified by multiplex PCR with BIOMED2 TRB-A/B primers. A single record per CDR3 protein comes from TCRdb applying MiXCR to the multiplex PCR reads. The sample has 4,000 to 6,000 distinct CDR3 sequences, roughly 21% seen once.

This TCR came from a human donor who had recovered from COVID-19. The gene calls are TRBV20-1 and TRBJ1-4, with 9 bases matching TRBD1. The specimen sequenced was blood. CDR3: CSAYGTGHEKLFF. CDR3 coding DNA: TGCAGTGCATACGGGACAGGGCACGAAAAACTGTTTTTT.